This T cell receptor beta chain was observed in a study of somatic mutations in cytotoxic T cells in rheumatoid arthritis. Blood donors served as healthy controls; their median age was approximately 53 years (range roughly 21-70), and approximately 55% were female. The CDR3 contains 15 residues. V lost 4 bases and J lost 6; bases outside the gene matches: 5. CDR1 is MNHEY and CDR2 is SMNVEV in the germline V gene (reference sequence). Assay: immunoSEQ multiplex PCR; the TCRdb copy retains only in-frame clones and omits some. The table lists approximately 18,000 clones, roughly nine tenths of them singletons, with approximately 15% in the top ten.

The sample taken for sequencing was CD8+ T cells sorted from blood. The clonotype originates from a man aged 35 to 55 in good health. The V call is TRBV27, the J call TRBJ2-1; 11 bases agree with TRBD2. The CDR3: CASSSLAGVLNEQFF. CDR3 DNA: TGTGCCAGCAGTTCACTAGCGGGAGTCCTCAATGAGCAGTTCTTC.